What follows are 22 T cell receptor beta chains derived from one specimen sequenced in a study of CD8+CD57+ T cells in acquired aplastic anemia. Genomic DNA was employed as the template in profiling TCR beta VDJ and CDR3. One entry per CDR3 protein results from TCRdb running MiXCR on the reads. The top ten hold 45% to 55% of the sample, which has fewer than 200,000 distinct CDR3 sequences, 63% seen once. Sequencing was performed on sorted CD4+, CD8+, or CD8+CD57+ T cells (not recorded which) from PBMCs. The receptor source for this set is a human donor in good health.

This clonotype was seen a handful of times. The chain combines TRBV7-3 with TRBJ2-4, with 15 positions matching TRBD2. CDR1 is SGHTA, CDR2 FQGTGA, per germline. The V and J ends lost 6 bases and 2 bases, in that order; junction bases with no gene match: 11. The CDR3 is 19 amino acids. CDR3 sequence reads: CASSSRTSGRAESKNIQYF. Written as DNA, the CDR3 is TGTGCCAGCAGTTCCCGGACTAGCGGGAGGGCCGAGTCCAAAAACATTCAGTACTTC.

The V call is TRBV9, the J call TRBJ2-7; 7 nucleotides line up with TRBD1. Germline V CDR1 and CDR2: SGDLS, YYNGEE. V shed 3 bases, J shed 2 bases, and the junction held 5 bases outside the gene matches. This CDR3 region has 14 residues. Here the CDR3 DNA reads TGTGCCAGCAGCGATGGGACAGACCCCTACGAGCAGTACTTC. The encoded protein is CASSDGTDPYEQYF.

The chain combines TRBV2 with TRBJ2-3, with D maybe TRBD2 (5 bases). The CDR3 runs 13 residues. Germline lookup yields CDR1 SNHLY and CDR2 FYNNEI. Trimming shortened V by 7 bases and J by 2 bases, and 10 bases separated the two germline ends. In nucleotides, the CDR3 is TGTGCCAGCATGGAGGTATCCACAGATACGCAGTATTTT. Translated, it gives CASMEVSTDTQYF.

Turning to this clonotype: The germline gene is not matched at one end of the junction; a read error may be the cause. This chain joins TRBV7-6 and TRBJ1-4; D not resolved. Germline V gene sequence: CDR1 SGHVS, CDR2 FNYEAQ. This CDR3 has 14 residues. CDR3 in amino acids: CASSLAFGNEKLFF. CDR3 bases: TGTGCTAGCAGCTTAGCCTTCGGAAATGAAAAACTGTTTTTT.

This chain connects TRBV7-8 to TRBJ2-7; D is possibly TRBD2 (6 bases). V lost 6 bases to trimming and J lost 2 bases, with 23 bases between them. Germline CDR1 is SGHVS and CDR2 is FQNEAQ. This CDR3 contains 17 residues. The CDR3 DNA follows: TGTGCCAGCAGTCATAGTGGGGGGAGTACCACTACCTACGAGCAGTACTTC. This translates into CASSHSGGSTTTYEQYF. Complete variable domain (other parts from reference TRBV7-8 and TRBJ2-7): GAGVSQSPRYKVAKRGQDVALRCDPISGHVSLFWYQQALGQGPEFLTYFQNEAQLDKSGLPSDRFFAERPEGSVSTLKIQRTQQEDSAVYLCASSHSGGSTTTYEQYFGPGTRLTVT.

This clonotype was observed many times. This chain joins TRBV19 and TRBJ2-1; 9 bases fit TRBD2. The CDR3 is made up of 14 amino acids. Germline CDR1 reads LNHDA; CDR2 reads SQIVND (reference sequence). Trimming took 8 bases from V and 6 from J; bases not matched to a gene: 8. The DNA for the CDR3 is TGTGCCAGTGCGGTAGCGGGAGAGGGCAATGAGCAGTTCTTC. Translation gives CASAVAGEGNEQFF.

This clonotype was found many times. The chain uses TRBV5-6 and TRBJ2-2; D remains ambiguous. The CDR3 has 15 residues. The V and J ends lost 4 bases and 5 bases respectively, with 15 bases between them. CDR1 is SGHDT, CDR2 YYEEEE, per germline. This CDR3 is CASSVVPRQTGELFF. CDR3 nucleotide sequence: TGTGCCAGCAGCGTTGTCCCTCGGCAGACCGGGGAGCTGTTTTTT.

This clonotype showed up just a few times. This chain joins TRBV7-2 and TRBJ1-1; no clear D. Trimming took 8 bases from V and 0 from J, leaving 16 bases between them. In germline, CDR1 is SGHTA, CDR2 FQGNSA. The CDR3 is made up of 15 amino acids. The CDR3 here is CASREAANLNTEAFF. The DNA for the CDR3 is TGTGCCAGCCGCGAGGCCGCGAATCTGAACACTGAAGCTTTCTTT.

The gene calls are TRBV7-9 and TRBJ1-4; D possibly corresponds to TRBD1 (5 bases). Looked up from germline, CDR1 is SEHNR and CDR2 is FQNEAQ (reference sequence). The CDR3 runs to 16 residues. V was shortened by 0 bases and J by 6 bases, with 14 bases between the two germline ends. CDR3 coding DNA: TGTGCCAGCAGCTTAGCGCCGGGGGGAAAGGATGAAAAACTGTTTTTT. Protein product: CASSLAPGGKDEKLFF.

The chain joins TRBV7-9 to TRBJ2-1; no reliable D call. CDR3 length: 9 amino acids. CDR1 SEHNR and CDR2 FQNEAQ come from the germline V gene (reference sequence). The germline V and J ends were trimmed by 0 bases and 12 bases, with 0 bases remaining between them. CDR3 in amino acids: CASSLAQFF. For the CDR3, the DNA is TGTGCCAGCAGCTTAGCGCAGTTCTTC.

The genes are TRBV29-1 and TRBJ1-2; 10 nucleotides align to TRBD1. The V and J ends lost 7 bases and 9 bases, in that order; junction bases with no gene match: 11. The germline gives CDR1 SQVTM, CDR2 ANQGSEA. This CDR3 is 13 amino acids long. The CDR3 bases are TGCAGCGGTGGACAGGGGGGTGGATATAGCTACACCTTC. This translates into CSGGQGGGYSYTF.

Concerning this clonotype: The junction and the germline gene differ at one end; a read error may be behind it. The chain links TRBV2 to TRBJ2-1; no clear D gene. From germline, CDR1 is SNHLY and CDR2 FYNNEI. The CDR3 consists of 13 residues. The CDR3 reads CATSVGSYNEQFF. The CDR3 DNA reads TGTGCCACCAGTGTAGGATCCTACAATGAGCAGTTCTTC.

The rearrangement links TRBV11-2 to TRBJ1-2; D not certain. Per germline, CDR1 SGHAT and CDR2 FQNNGV. The CDR3 runs to 17 residues. Trimming removed 0 bases from V and 8 bases from J, with 22 bases in between. The CDR3 sequence: CASSLEGEDRPSWGYTF. Written as DNA, the CDR3 is TGTGCCAGCAGCTTAGAAGGTGAGGACCGGCCGTCATGGGGCTACACCTTC.

This chain joins TRBV20-1 and TRBJ2-7; TRBD2 matches 11 bases. J gave up 3 bases and V 6 bases, and 7 bases lay outside the gene matches. CDR3 length: 14 residues. Germline values: CDR1 DFQATT, CDR2 SNEGSKA (reference sequence). The CDR3 is CSAETSGRDYEQYF. The CDR3 DNA sequence: TGCAGTGCCGAAACTAGCGGGAGAGACTACGAGCAGTACTTC.

This chain joins TRBV7-2 and TRBJ2-1, with 10 nucleotides matching TRBD2. The CDR3 has 17 amino acids. The germline V gene encodes CDR1 SGHTA and CDR2 FQGNSA. Trimming removed 5 bases from V and 6 bases from J; junction bases left unmatched: 13. Here the CDR3 DNA reads TGTGCCAGCAGCACAAAACCGGGACTAGCGATTCCCAATGAGCAGTTCTTC. This sequence encodes CASSTKPGLAIPNEQFF.

In DNA, the CDR3 is TGTGCCACCAGCAGAGGACGCAGGGTGACCGAAAAACTGTTTTTT. Amino acids: CATSRGRRVTEKLFF. The V and J genes are TRBV15 and TRBJ1-4; D is perhaps TRBD1 (5 bases). Trimming cost V 1 base and J 8 bases, with 14 bases left between them. The CDR3 is made up of 15 amino acids. Germline CDR1 reads LNHNV; CDR2 reads YYDKDF (reference sequence).

This clonotype was observed a few times. The chain uses TRBV7-6 and TRBJ2-1; 8 bases fit TRBD2. Germline V gene lookup returns CDR1 SGHVS and CDR2 FNYEAQ. This CDR3 region has 13 residues. Unmatched junction bases numbered 9, after V lost 8 bases and J lost 9 bases. In DNA, the CDR3 is TGTGCCAGCTCCAAAGCGGGAGTCATTGAGCAGTTCTTC. This gives the protein CASSKAGVIEQFF.

The chain is built from TRBV9 and TRBJ2-1; D unclear. CDR1 is SGDLS and CDR2 is YYNGEE in the germline V gene. CDR3 size: 17 residues. V gave up 4 bases and J gave up 6 bases, with 23 bases separating them. The DNA for the CDR3 is TGTGCCAGCAGCCCATCACTTGCCCTAGATTGGGTCAATGAGCAGTTCTTC. Amino acid sequence: CASSPSLALDWVNEQFF.

This clonotype was counted many times. This CDR3 reads CASSLDALGEVSYGYTF. The CDR3 region has the DNA TGTGCCAGCAGCTTAGATGCACTGGGGGAGGTTAGCTATGGCTACACCTTC. The J gene is TRBJ1-2, the V gene TRBV7-9, with a weak D call TRBD1 (5 bases). Between the trimmed V and J ends, which lost 1 base and 4 bases, there was a span of 19 bases. Germline loops: CDR1 SEHNR, CDR2 FQNEAQ (reference sequence). This CDR3 contains 17 residues. The complete variable domain, with remaining parts taken from reference TRBV7-9 and TRBJ1-2, reads DTGVSQNPRHKITKRGQNVTFRCDPISEHNRLYWYRQTLGQGPEFLTYFQNEAQLEKSRLLSDRFSAERPKGSFSTLEIQRTEQGDSAMYLCASSLDALGEVSYGYTFGSGTRLTVV.

The chain uses TRBV4-3 and TRBJ1-1; D is ambiguous. Trimming took 3 bases from V and 1 from J, leaving 9 bases between them. Germline V lookup: CDR1 LGHNA, CDR2 YSLEER. The CDR3 length is 14 residues. In nucleotides, the CDR3 is TGCGCCAGCAGCCATAGGAGGGAGAACACTGAAGCTTTCTTT. Its translation is CASSHRRENTEAFF.

The chain is built from TRBV5-1 and TRBJ2-7; D may be TRBD2 (7 bases). The V end lost 2 bases, the J end lost 3 bases, and 15 bases lay between the germline ends. Germline lookup yields CDR1 SGHRS and CDR2 YFSETQ. The CDR3 is 15 residues long. DNA of the CDR3: TGCGCCAGCAGCTTTGGGGGGGCCGAGGACTACGAGCAGTACTTC. Its translation is CASSFGGAEDYEQYF. Variable domain in full (rest from reference TRBV5-1 and TRBJ2-7): KAGVTQTPRYLIKTRGQQVTLSCSPISGHRSVSWYQQTPGQGLQFLFEYFSETQRNKGNFPGRFSGRQFSNSRSEMNVSTLELGDSALYLCASSFGGAEDYEQYFGPGTRLTVT.

This clonotype was seen only once. This chain links TRBV7-2 with TRBJ2-7, with a tentative D call TRBD2 (5 bases). Germline V CDR1 and CDR2: SGHTA, FQGNSA. Trimming cost V 5 bases and J 6 bases, with 11 bases left between them. The CDR3 runs 12 residues. CDR3 coding DNA: TGTGCCAGCAGCCAGCGACGGGGCGAGCAGTACTTC. Its protein is CASSQRRGEQYF.